Shown below are 9 T cell receptor beta chains from a single sample sequenced in a study of Ad26.COV2.S vaccination and SARS-CoV-2 variants. The repertoire was sequenced with immunoSEQ multiplex PCR; TCRdb's copy has only in-frame clones and lacks some. The table has approximately 450,000 clones, 80% to 95% seen once. The treatment: 15 to 20 received Ad26.COV2.S at low or high dose, single or two shots; 5 received placebo; per-sample allocation not given. Each sample was drawn 63 days after the first injection (of vaccine or placebo). The sequenced sample was peripheral blood, obtained in a trial of Ad26.COV2.S vaccine versus placebo. The receptor set was obtained from a person between 18 and 65 years old who received the Ad26.COV2.S COVID-19 vaccine or a placebo.

V usage is TRBV6-5 and J usage is TRBJ2-5; D unclear. Per germline, CDR1 MNHEY and CDR2 SVGAGI. V lost 0 bases to trimming and J lost 4 bases, with 6 bases between them. This CDR3 comprises 13 residues. CDR3 in amino acids: CASSYSGVETQYF. CDR3 nucleotide sequence: TGTGCCAGCAGTTACTCTGGGGTAGAGACCCAGTACTTC.

For the CDR3, the DNA is TGCGCCAGCAGTCAAACGGGACAAACCCTCGTAGGGGAGACCCAGTACTTC. Its protein is CASSQTGQTLVGETQYF. The rearrangement joins TRBV23-1 to TRBJ2-5; D might be TRBD1 (6 bases). TRBV23-1 is classed as an ORF, of uncertain function. CDR3 length equals 17 residues. Trimming removed 2 bases from V and 5 bases from J, with 21 bases in between.

The chain carries TRBV6-2 or TRBV6-3 and TRBJ1-5; D uncertain. The CDR3 sequence is 17 residues long. V was trimmed by 0 bases and J by 0 bases, leaving 12 bases between them. Germline values: CDR1 MNHEY, CDR2 SVGEGT. CDR3 amino acids: CASSYSMLAYSNQPQHF. The CDR3 DNA sequence: TGTGCCAGCAGTTACTCGATGTTGGCGTATAGCAATCAGCCCCAGCATTTT.

This sequence joins TRBV7-2 and TRBJ2-2; D ambiguous. This CDR3 contains 14 residues. V was pared by 5 bases and J by 9 bases, with 16 bases between. Germline-derived CDR1 and CDR2 are SGHTA and FQGNSA. CDR3 nucleotides: TGTGCCAGCAGCCGCCTACCCCCCACTTGGGAGCTGTTTTTT. Translated, it gives CASSRLPPTWELFF.

The chain uses TRBV29-1 and TRBJ2-7; D is possibly TRBD1 (5 bases). The CDR3 covers 14 residues. Germline assignment: CDR1 SQVTM and CDR2 ANQGSEA. The ends were cut back, 4 bases at V and 2 bases at J, with 15 bases in the middle. Written as DNA, the CDR3 is TGCAGCGTTGCACTTCAGGGTCGTACCTACGAGCAGTACTTC. Amino acids: CSVALQGRTYEQYF.

The chain combines TRBV7-2 with TRBJ2-7, with TRBD1 matching 8 bases. Germline values: CDR1 SGHTA, CDR2 FQGNSA. Losses at the gene ends were 1 base for V and 2 bases for J; bases not matched to a gene: 4. The length of the CDR3 is 15 residues. The CDR3 nucleotides are TGTGCCAGCAGCTTAGAACCAGGGGGCCCCTACGAGCAGTACTTC. Translation: CASSLEPGGPYEQYF.

This chain uses TRBV27 with TRBJ2-3, with D perhaps TRBD1 or TRBD2 (6 bases each). Germline V gene data show CDR1 as MNHEY and CDR2 as SMNVEV (reference sequence). The CDR3 sequence is 16 residues long. V shed 8 bases and J shed 0 bases, with 18 bases lying between them. CDR3 in amino acids: CASSLPGAQSTDTQYF. The CDR3 DNA follows: TGTGCCAGCTCCCTCCCGGGGGCTCAAAGCACAGATACGCAGTATTTT.

The CDR3 DNA is TGTGCCAGCAGCTTCCCAGGGGAGCCCCAGCATTTT. It specifies CASSFPGEPQHF. The chain joins TRBV5-4 to TRBJ1-5, with D perhaps matching TRBD1 (6 bases). The germline V gene has CDR1 SGHNT and CDR2 YYREEE (reference sequence). The V end was cut by 2 bases, the J end by 8 bases, with 8 bases between. CDR3 length: 12 amino acids.

The chain has TRBV18 and TRBJ1-3; D is unresolved. The germline V gene has CDR1 KGHSH and CDR2 LQKENI. Trimming removed 6 bases from V and 0 bases from J, with 12 bases in between. CDR3 size: 15 residues. The CDR3 region is CASSREAVSGNTIYF. CDR3 bases: TGTGCCAGCTCCCGCGAAGCAGTCTCTGGAAACACCATATATTTT.